The rows below give T cell receptor beta chains drawn from one sample of a study of blood T cell repertoires in COVID-19. Sequenced by immunoSEQ multiplex PCR; TCRdb stores in-frame clones only, minus some. Of around 62,000 clones in the sample, around 87% are singletons; the top ten hold roughly 1.2%. The sequencing sample was made of peripheral blood. These receptors all come from an older woman with acute or convalescent COVID-19. CDR3s include the opening cysteine and the closing phenylalanine or tryptophan. The D gene is left open where the match is weak. Rows give clone size only sometimes, using once, few, many, or a class for an expanded clone.

V	D	J	size	length	CDR3	DNA
TRBV7-8	NA	TRBJ1-2	NA	13	CASSTGQSRGYTF	TGTGCCAGCAGCACCGGCCAGTCGAGGGGCTACACCTTC
TRBV11-2	NA	TRBJ2-3	NA	13	CASSLDRTDTQYF	TGTGCCAGCAGCTTAGATCGGACAGATACGCAGTATTTT
TRBV19	TRBD2	TRBJ2-1	NA	13	CASTSGRINEQFF	TGTGCCTCCACTAGCGGGAGAATCAATGAGCAGTTCTTC
TRBV30	NA	TRBJ2-6	NA	13	CARRVSGANVLTF	TGTGCCCGCAGGGTTTCTGGGGCCAACGTCCTGACTTTC
TRBV7-2	NA	TRBJ1-2	NA	15	CASSLSQGSPYGYTF	TGTGCCAGCAGCTTATCCCAGGGGTCTCCCTATGGCTACACCTTC
TRBV7-2	NA	TRBJ1-3	NA	15	CASSLDRFSGNTIYF	TGTGCCAGCAGCTTAGACAGGTTCTCTGGAAACACCATATATTTT
TRBV5-1	NA	TRBJ2-5	NA	12	CASSQGLGTQYF	TGCGCCAGCAGCCAGGGTTTAGGGACCCAGTACTTC
TRBV11-2	TRBD2	TRBJ2-3	NA	15	CASSSIAGASDTQYF	TGTGCCAGCAGCTCGATAGCGGGAGCCTCAGATACGCAGTATTTT
TRBV5-1	NA	TRBJ1-1	NA	14	CASSSRGFDTEAFF	TGCGCCAGCAGCTCCAGGGGTTTCGACACTGAAGCTTTCTTT
TRBV25-1	NA	TRBJ1-2	few	14	CASSESGDNYGYTF	TGTGCCAGCAGTGAATCAGGCGATAACTATGGCTACACCTTC
TRBV7-6	TRBD1	TRBJ2-1	once	18	CASSSVLSRTGTKNEQFF	TGTGCCAGCAGTTCCGTATTGAGTAGGACAGGGACGAAAAATGAGCAGTTCTTC